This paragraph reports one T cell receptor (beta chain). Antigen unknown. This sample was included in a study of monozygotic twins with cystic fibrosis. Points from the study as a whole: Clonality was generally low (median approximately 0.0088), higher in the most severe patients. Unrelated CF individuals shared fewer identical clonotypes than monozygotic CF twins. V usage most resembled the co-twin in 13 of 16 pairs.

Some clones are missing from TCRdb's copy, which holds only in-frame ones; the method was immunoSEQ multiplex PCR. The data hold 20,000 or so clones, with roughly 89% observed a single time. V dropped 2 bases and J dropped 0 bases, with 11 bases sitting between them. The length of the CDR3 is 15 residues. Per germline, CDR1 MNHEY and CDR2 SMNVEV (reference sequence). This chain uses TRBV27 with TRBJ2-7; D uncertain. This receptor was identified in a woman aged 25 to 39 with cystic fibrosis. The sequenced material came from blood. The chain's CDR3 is CASSLQGRTSYEQYF. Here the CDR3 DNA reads TGTGCCAGCAGTTTACAAGGTAGAACCTCCTACGAGCAGTACTTC.